Presented here are 8 T cell receptor beta chains from one specimen sequenced in a study of human T cells and chemical hapten exposure. TCRdb redid the calling of the 5' RACE reads with MiXCR, one entry per CDR3 protein. The table includes tens of thousands of distinct CDR3 sequences, approximately 15% detected once. The template was total RNA from unfractionated whole blood. The receptors were sampled from a female donor in good health.

This clonotype turned up a few times. The gene calls are TRBV7-2 and TRBJ1-1; D is ambiguous. The germline V gene encodes CDR1 SGHTA and CDR2 FQGNSA. The CDR3 extends over 15 amino acids. With 0 bases removed from V and 10 bases from J, the gap between germline ends came to 18 bases. CDR3 in amino acids: CASSLAPGSRQVAFF. The DNA for the CDR3 is TGTGCCAGCAGCTTAGCCCCCGGCAGCCGCCAGGTAGCTTTCTTT. Full variable domain (rest looked up from reference TRBV7-2 and TRBJ1-1): GAGVSQSPSNKVTEKGKDVELRCDPISGHTALYWYRQSLGQGLEFLIYFQGNSAPDKSGLPSDRFSAERTGGSVSTLTIQRTQQEDSAVYLCASSLAPGSRQVAFFGQGTRLTVV.

This sequence joins TRBV15 and TRBJ1-1; no definite D call. V dropped 5 bases and J dropped 5 bases, with 12 bases sitting between them. The CDR3 spans 13 residues. CDR1 and CDR2 from the germline V gene are LNHNV and YYDKDF (reference sequence). The CDR3 loop reads CATSQPPSTEAFF. The CDR3 DNA sequence: TGTGCCACCAGCCAACCGCCAAGTACTGAAGCTTTCTTT.

The sample holds a few counts of this clonotype. The chain couples TRBV7-2 to TRBJ2-5; D is undetermined. The V end was cut by 2 bases, the J end by 2 bases, with 9 bases between. The CDR3 loop spans 14 amino acids. Germline V CDR1 and CDR2: SGHTA, FQGNSA. This CDR3 reads CASSLTGPQETQYF. Here the CDR3 DNA reads TGTGCCAGCAGCTTAACGGGTCCACAAGAGACCCAGTACTTC.

This clonotype was counted ten times or more. The chain combines TRBV29-1 with TRBJ2-7; TRBD1 matches 7 bases. There are 11 residues in the CDR3. CDR1 and CDR2 from the germline V gene are SQVTM and ANQGSEA. Unmatched junction bases numbered 4, after V lost 6 bases and J lost 5 bases. CDR3 region: CSVSTGDEQYF. Here the CDR3 DNA reads TGCAGCGTCTCAACAGGGGACGAGCAGTACTTC.

This clonotype was detected only a few times. The rearrangement links TRBV5-1 to TRBJ2-1, with D tentatively TRBD1 (6 bases). Trimming removed 4 bases from V and 6 bases from J, with 14 bases in between. This CDR3 has 14 residues. Germline V CDR1 and CDR2: SGHRS, YFSETQ. The CDR3 loop is CASSPGVYSNEQFF. CDR3 DNA: TGCGCCAGCAGCCCAGGGGTTTACTCCAATGAGCAGTTCTTC. The full variable domain, rest sourced from reference TRBV5-1 and TRBJ2-1, is KAGVTQTPRYLIKTRGQQVTLSCSPISGHRSVSWYQQTPGQGLQFLFEYFSETQRNKGNFPGRFSGRQFSNSRSEMNVSTLELGDSALYLCASSPGVYSNEQFFGPGTRLTVL.

V gene TRBV29-1 combines with J gene TRBJ2-4; D is possibly TRBD2 (5 bases). Germline-derived CDR1 and CDR2 are SQVTM and ANQGSEA. CDR3 length equals 11 residues. The V and J ends lost 5 bases and 8 bases respectively, with 10 bases between them. CDR3 in DNA: TGCAGCGTTCTAGCTGGGGACATTCAGTACTTC. Protein sequence: CSVLAGDIQYF.

This clonotype has only a few counts. The chain links TRBV7-9 to TRBJ2-1; 9 bases are shared with TRBD1. The ends lost 5 bases at V and 1 base at J; junction bases unmatched: 3. CDR3 length equals 15 residues. The germline gives CDR1 SEHNR, CDR2 FQNEAQ (reference sequence). CDR3 sequence reads: CASSADRGSYNEQFF. Written as DNA, the CDR3 is TGTGCCAGCAGCGCAGACAGGGGGTCCTACAATGAGCAGTTCTTC. Full variable domain (rest looked up from reference TRBV7-9 and TRBJ2-1): DTGVSQNPRHKITKRGQNVTFRCDPISEHNRLYWYRQTLGQGPEFLTYFQNEAQLEKSRLLSDRFSAERPKGSFSTLEIQRTEQGDSAMYLCASSADRGSYNEQFFGPGTRLTVL.

The CDR3 nucleotides read TGTGCCAGCACCTTACAACGAGAAGCTTTCTTT. This encodes CASTLQREAFF. This sequence joins TRBV25-1 and TRBJ1-1; D unclear. This CDR3 is 11 amino acids long. V lost 7 bases and J 8 bases, leaving 11 bases between the germline ends. Germline assignment: CDR1 MGHDK and CDR2 SYGVNS.